This TCR beta chain stems from a study of blood T cells in healthy people across ages. Study observations and caveats: Donor CMV infection status was unknown, possibly confounding age-related changes in expanded clonotypes.

Then a second PCR, running roughly 7 to 11 cycles, was carried out with a sample-barcoded 5' primer and a J-beta primer mix. TCRdb reprocessed the 5' RACE reads via MiXCR and lists one record per CDR3 protein. The table has around 820,000 distinct CDR3 sequences, roughly 25% seen once; the top ten hold 3% to 4%. This clonotype was seen a handful of times. Its specificity is unknown. The same sample was also studied in work on T cells of mothers and their children.

Sequencing input: blood. The clonotype was recovered from a boy between 10 and 17 years old in good health.

CDR3: CASSPYRASGGYTF. CDR3 coding DNA: TGTGCCAGCAGTCCGTACCGGGCCTCTGGTGGCTACACCTTC. The V gene is TRBV7-2, the J gene TRBJ1-2; unclear D gene. The germline V and J ends were trimmed by 6 bases and 7 bases, with 18 bases remaining between them. The CDR3 consists of 14 residues. Germline V lookup: CDR1 SGHTA, CDR2 FQGNSA. The entire variable domain, with the rest obtained from reference TRBV7-2 and TRBJ1-2, is as follows: GAGVSQSPSNKVTEKGKDVELRCDPISGHTALYWYRQSLGQGLEFLIYFQGNSAPDKSGLPSDRFSAERTGGSVSTLTIQRTQQEDSAVYLCASSPYRASGGYTFGSGTRLTVV.